This TCR beta chain originates from a study of T cell changes during pregnancy in multiple sclerosis. Germline CDR1 and CDR2: MDHEN and SYDVKM. This CDR3 has 16 residues. After removal of 4 bases from V and 4 bases from J, the junction contained 7 bases not matched to a gene. This clone was seen only once. Method: immunoSEQ multiplex PCR; TCRdb's copy keeps in-frame clones and lacks some. The table records tens of thousands of clones, roughly 80% of them present only once. The receptor was derived from a female donor in good health, enrolled as a control in a pregnancy study. V usage is TRBV28 and J usage is TRBJ1-1; TRBD1 aligns across 12 bases. Specimen: CD8+ T cells from peripheral blood mononuclear cells, collected in the first trimester of pregnancy. CDR3 amino acids: CASSSGQGARGTEAFF. The CDR3 DNA reads TGTGCCAGCAGTTCGGGACAGGGGGCTAGGGGCACTGAAGCTTTCTTT.